A single sample gave rise to the 18 T cell receptor beta chains below, sequenced in a study of vaccination effects on CD4 cells after COVID-19. Their antigens are not known. Viral peptide pools were used in the ViraFEST assay to expand antigen-specific CD4+ T cells, and sequencing came afterward. Following an approximately 10-day culture, CD4+ T cells were purified. Two-dose BNT162b2 or mRNA-1273 vaccination was given to participants. Profiling relied on immunoSEQ multiplex PCR, and the TCRdb table lists in-frame clones only, not all of them. The table lists about 22,000 clones, more than 60% of them singletons. This specimen consisted of CD4+ T cells from PBMCs cultured with HCoV-NL63 spike peptides, obtained after COVID-19 vaccination. The source is a human donor who received a COVID-19 vaccine.

This clone turned up a few times. The chain uses TRBV5-1 and TRBJ2-3; 13 nucleotides agree with TRBD2. The trim removed 4 bases at V and 8 bases at J, leaving 10 bases unmatched. The CDR3 has 16 residues. Germline CDR1 is SGHRS and CDR2 is YFSETQ. The CDR3: CASSPGTSGASITQYF. CDR3 nucleotide sequence: TGCGCCAGCAGCCCGGGGACTAGCGGGGCTTCCATTACGCAGTATTTT.

The CDR3 bases are TGTGCCAGCAGCAAGAAGACTAGCACCAAGACTGGGGAGACCCAGTACTTC. This sequence encodes CASSKKTSTKTGETQYF. The chain has TRBV5-4 and TRBJ2-5, with 7 nucleotides matching TRBD2. V was clipped by 4 bases and J by 5 bases; unmatched bases: 17. The germline V gene has CDR1 SGHNT and CDR2 YYREEE (reference sequence). The CDR3 covers 17 residues.

A few counts support this clone. V usage is TRBV28 and J usage is TRBJ2-1; a possible D gene is TRBD1 (12 bases). Trimming shortened V by 5 bases and J by 7 bases, and 39 bases separated the two germline ends. The CDR3 has 22 amino acids. Germline loops: CDR1 MDHEN, CDR2 SYDVKM. Written as DNA, the CDR3 is TGTGCCAGCAGTCTACTCCTCTACCGGGACAGGGGGCGAATAGCGGGAGGGAATGAGCAGTTCTTC. Translated, it gives CASSLLLYRDRGRIAGGNEQFF.

The V gene is TRBV27, the J gene TRBJ1-1; D is unclear. Trimming left V 6 bases short and J 2 bases short, with 16 bases between. The CDR3 contains 15 residues. Germline V gives CDR1 MNHEY, CDR2 SMNVEV (reference sequence). The CDR3 loop is CASRIQTAVNTEAFF. The CDR3 DNA sequence: TGTGCCAGCAGAATACAAACAGCGGTTAACACTGAAGCTTTCTTT.

This sequence joins TRBV12-5 and TRBJ1-2; a possible D gene is TRBD1 (6 bases). Germline values: CDR1 LGHNT, CDR2 FRNRAP. This CDR3 contains 15 residues. V was trimmed by 4 bases and J by 5 bases, leaving 17 bases between them. This CDR3 is CASGSTGLRGYGYTF. The CDR3, as DNA: TGTGCTAGTGGTTCAACAGGGCTCCGGGGGTATGGCTACACCTTC.

This clone appeared a few times. The chain uses TRBV12-5 and TRBJ1-1, with TRBD1 matching over 8 bases. Unmatched junction bases numbered 6, after V lost 2 bases and J lost 1 base. Germline V lookup: CDR1 LGHNT, CDR2 FRNRAP. The CDR3 is made up of 16 amino acids. The CDR3 loop is CASGLFLGQGNTEAFF. The CDR3 bases are TGTGCTAGTGGTTTGTTTCTCGGACAGGGGAACACTGAAGCTTTCTTT.

This rearrangement joins TRBV29-1 to TRBJ1-1; 7 nucleotides agree with TRBD1. Germline values: CDR1 SQVTM, CDR2 ANQGSEA. The length of the CDR3 is 11 residues. The V segment lost 7 bases and the J segment 5 bases; nucleotides outside the gene matches: 4. The CDR3 coding sequence is TGCAGCGCCTCGACAGGGACTGAAGCTTTCTTT. Its protein is CSASTGTEAFF. Supplemented by reference TRBV29-1 and TRBJ1-1, the full variable domain reads SAVISQKPSRDICQRGTSLTIQCQVDSQVTMMFWYRQQPGQSLTLIATANQGSEATYESGFVIDKFPISRPNLTFSTLTVSNMSPEDSSIYLCSASTGTEAFFGQGTRLTVV.

The chain links TRBV9 to TRBJ2-1, with D possibly matching TRBD1 (9 bases). The CDR3 consists of 20 residues. Germline values: CDR1 SGDLS, CDR2 YYNGEE. V was trimmed by 3 bases and J by 5 bases, leaving 30 bases between them. CDR3 loop: CASSALPGQGLLAGNNEQFF. CDR3 coding DNA: TGTGCCAGCAGCGCCCTCCCGGGACAGGGATTGTTAGCGGGAAACAATGAGCAGTTCTTC.

CDR3 nucleotide sequence: TGTGCCAGCAGTTTCAACCTCTATAGCAATCAGCCCCAGCATTTT. This gives the protein CASSFNLYSNQPQHF. The chain carries TRBV28 and TRBJ1-5; no reliable D call. Germline V gene sequence: CDR1 MDHEN, CDR2 SYDVKM. The CDR3 consists of 15 residues. The V gene lost 3 bases and the J gene lost 0 bases, with 9 bases spanning the gap.

This clone is medium-sized in the sample. The J gene is TRBJ2-1, the V gene TRBV5-4; 10 bases are a match to TRBD2. V was pared by 4 bases and J by 8 bases, with 9 bases of the junction left unmatched. Per the germline V gene, CDR1 is SGHNT and CDR2 is YYREEE (reference sequence). CDR3 size: 15 residues. The CDR3 protein is CASSPPASGSYEQFF. Written as DNA, the CDR3 is TGTGCCAGCAGCCCGCCGGCTAGCGGGAGTTATGAGCAGTTCTTC.

V is TRBV15 and J is TRBJ2-7; tentatively, D is TRBD2 (5 bases). Trimming removed 0 bases at V and 7 bases at J, with 7 bases between. The germline gives CDR1 LNHNV, CDR2 YYDKDF (reference sequence). The length of the CDR3 is 12 residues. The CDR3 region has the DNA TGTGCCACCAGCAGAGATCGGAGGGAGCAGTACTTC. Encoded protein: CATSRDRREQYF.

In its sample, this clone was seen once. The chain recombines TRBV15 with TRBJ1-1, with TRBD1 matching 8 bases. Germline CDR1 LNHNV, CDR2 YYDKDF (reference sequence). The CDR3 is 17 amino acids. V shed 3 bases and J 7 bases; nucleotides not matched to a gene: 16. The CDR3, as DNA: TGTGCCACCAGCAGCCATACCCGGGACAGGAGATCAGGTGAAGCTTTCTTT. Translated, it gives CATSSHTRDRRSGEAFF.

This clone was picked up a small number of times. The chain couples TRBV1 to TRBJ2-1; the listed D gene, TRBD2, was not tested against the DNA. TRBV1 is an annotated pseudogene. CDR3 size: 16 residues. CDR3: CTSSRSGRCPYNEQFF. DNA of the CDR3: TGCACCAGCAGCCGGAGCGGGAGGTGCCCCTACAATGAGCAGTTCTTC.

The chain uses TRBV5-1 and TRBJ2-7; D perhaps matches TRBD2 (6 bases). Germline V lookup: CDR1 SGHRS, CDR2 YFSETQ. CDR3 length: 12 amino acids. V shed 4 bases and J shed 4 bases, with 9 bases lying between them. The CDR3: CASSHSGYEQYF. The CDR3 coding sequence is TGCGCCAGCAGCCATAGCGGATACGAGCAGTACTTC.

The rearrangement uses TRBV14 and TRBJ2-6, with TRBD2 identical over 7 bases. The V and J ends lost 4 bases and 4 bases, in that order; junction bases with no gene match: 4. The germline V gene encodes CDR1 SGHDN and CDR2 FVKESK. CDR3 size: 15 residues. CDR3 nucleotides: TGTGCCAGCAGCCCCACGGGGGGAGGGGCCAACGTCCTGACTTTC. Its translation is CASSPTGGGANVLTF.

CDR3 in amino acids: CASTPSGGEKLFF. The CDR3 coding sequence is TGTGCCAGCACCCCCAGCGGTGGTGAAAAACTGTTTTTT. The chain carries TRBV9 and TRBJ1-4; no firm D call. Germline V gene data show CDR1 as SGDLS and CDR2 as YYNGEE. V was pared by 6 bases and J by 7 bases, with 13 bases between. The CDR3 extends over 13 amino acids. The complete variable domain, with remaining parts taken from reference TRBV9 and TRBJ1-4, reads DSGVTQTPKHLITATGQRVTLRCSPRSGDLSVYWYQQSLDQGLQFLIQYYNGEERAKGNILERFSAQQFPDLHSELNLSSLELGDSALYFCASTPSGGEKLFFGSGTQLSVL.

This clone appeared a few times. The chain employs TRBV30 and TRBJ1-3; no clear D. V dropped 2 bases and J dropped 6 bases, with 8 bases sitting between them. Germline V gives CDR1 GTSNPN, CDR2 SVGIG (reference sequence). This CDR3 is built from 12 residues. CDR3 sequence: CAWSNRVNTIYF. The CDR3 bases are TGTGCCTGGAGTAACCGGGTAAACACCATATATTTT.

The gene calls are TRBV6-1 and TRBJ1-2, with D unresolved. Trimming shortened V by 3 bases and J by 3 bases, and 8 bases separated the two germline ends. The CDR3 is made up of 13 amino acids. Per the germline V gene, CDR1 is MNHNS and CDR2 is SASEGT. In DNA, the CDR3 is TGTGCCAGCAGTGAGGCGGCAGACTATGGCTACACCTTC. Translated: CASSEAADYGYTF.